Detailed here is one T cell receptor beta chain. This sample stems from a study of technical replicates of blood from several donors. Method: immunoSEQ multiplex PCR; TCRdb's copy keeps in-frame clones and lacks some. The data show 70,000 to 85,000 clones, over 95% seen once. The trim removed 5 bases at V and 9 bases at J, leaving 8 bases unmatched. Germline-derived CDR1 and CDR2 are WSHSY and SAAADI. This CDR3 is built from 15 residues. The receptor comes from a human donor in good health. What was sequenced was T cells isolated from PBMCs. The V gene is TRBV10-2, the J gene TRBJ2-1, with 12 bases lining up with TRBD2. The CDR3 sequence: CASSRLAGGPGEQFF. CDR3 coding DNA: TGCGCCAGCAGTCGTCTAGCGGGAGGGCCAGGTGAGCAGTTCTTC.